This T cell receptor beta chain was sequenced for a study of shared clonotypes between healthy human individuals (dated by TCRdb to 2020 to 2021). Concerning the study at large: A couple of women and a few men aged 18 to 49 years were included in the cohort. For each donor, CD4 naive and CD4 memory were each given three plates, CD8 naive was given two plates, and CD8 memory was given one plate. Blood TCR repertoires of roughly five healthy adults were deeply sequenced to estimate repertoire size and the extent of clonotype sharing between individuals. Different laboratories and diverse techniques were used to prepare libraries and sequence TCR repertoires, to increase sequencing depth and limit assay-specific biases. Per donor, leukapheresis produced somewhere between about 0.94 and 9.5 billion PBMCs.

The donors were healthy, HIV-negative adults with no recently reported acute infections or vaccinations. All donors were Caucasian adults living in Nashville, Tennessee, USA. Magnetic negative selection was used to enrich CD4+ T cells, after which naive cells were positively selected on CD45RA and the negative fraction became the memory subset. Blood was collected by leukapheresis, and PBMCs were isolated by Ficoll-Histopaque density gradient centrifugation and then cryopreserved in liquid nitrogen vapor phase. Analytical flow cytometry was used to check the purity and quantity of every magnetically sorted T cell population. Genomic DNA was isolated from every sorted fraction and measured by UV absorbance on a Nanodrop 2000c. Findings and caveats that apply to the study as a whole: Higher generation probabilities were observed for clonotypes shared by all four sorted-subset donors than for non-shared clonotypes. Naive subsets generally had larger estimated clonotype richness than memory subsets did. When a handful of donors were compared, the shared fraction of clonotypes was about 5.4% for naive CD4, around 4% for naive CD8, roughly 2.3% for memory CD4, and 0.4% for memory CD8. Pairwise subsampling indicated that sequencing depth was expected to affect the degree of clonotype sharing among donors. Rarefaction of sorted-subset datasets indicated incomplete sequencing despite the large sequencing depth. The small number of donors limited the genetic and exposure-history diversity represented. Sampling was limited to blood, and TCR repertoires in tissue likely differ from TCR repertoires in blood.

TCR CDR3 regions were amplified from genomic DNA by multiplex PCR using the deep immunoSEQ assay. For each cell subset, the extracted genomic DNA was distributed evenly across all wells of several immunoSEQ 96-well plates, and each plate served as one replicate. Each replicate PCR for sorted subsets received around 0.2 ug genomic DNA, equal to about 30,000 T cell genomes. The purified libraries were quantified using a Qubit 3.0 fluorometer, sized with a Bioanalyzer 2100, and then quantified again using the KAPA Library Quantification kit. Each immunoSEQ 96-well plate was sequenced on its own single-read 150-cycle Illumina NextSeq 550 flow cell. The paper's processing steps were these. The immunoSEQ output contained only junctional sequences without quality scores, so filtering could not match that applied to full-length reads. Sequences were annotated with PyIR, a Python wrapper for IgBLAST v1.9, and V/J genes and CDR3 were assigned using IMGT germline references. Any read was removed if the V/J assignment was weak (E-value above 1e-6), the CDR3 was missing, or the read contained stop codons, out-of-frame junctions, or ambiguous translated residues. V3J clonotypes were defined as sequences sharing the same inferred V gene, J gene, and CDR3 amino acid sequence. Percentage overlap between repertoires was calculated by dividing the number of shared unique clonotypes by the size of the smaller repertoire. Richness of each repertoire was evaluated using RTK rarefaction, the Chao1 estimator, and Recon v2.1 estimates of unobserved clonotypes. For all TCRbeta clonotypes obtained by the gDNA method from a few donors, generation probabilities were computed with OLGA. TCRdb carries this immuneACCESS record with in-frame sequences only. Its versions omit some clonotypes, under half of them owing to an unresolved V gene in the studies checked, with the rest unexplained. V and J calls and clone size are given by that table; D and trimming were obtained from the DNA. In all, the sample holds 2,500,000 or so clones, and just over 90% of those were seen once. The ten top clones hold roughly 0.13% of the sample.

A word on this clone: This clone's antigen is unknown. No much larger clonotype is one base removed from it; base qualities were not supplied.

Via the germline V gene (reference sequence), CDR1 is SEHNR and CDR2 FQNEAQ. The CDR3 holds 14 amino acids from the cysteine to the phenylalanine. The CDR3 DNA has 42 bases and is translated from base 1. Trimming takes 3 bases from V and 0 bases from J, and the germline ends sit 7 bases apart. The chain joins TRBV7-9 to TRBJ2-3; 5 matching bases give a weak D call of TRBD1. The receptor comes from a man younger than 35 in good health. Sample: naive CD4+ T cells sorted from blood. The cell subset or site label for this specimen denotes: CD45RA+ positively selected. The DNA is as follows: TGTGCCAGCAGCTTTGCAGGGAGCACAGATACGCAGTATTTT. Its protein product is CASSFAGSTDTQYF.